This T cell receptor (beta chain) stems from a study of shared clonotypes between healthy human individuals. As for the study in general: Those who served as donors were a couple of women and a few men between the ages of 18 and 49.

The assay was immunoSEQ multiplex PCR, and TCRdb's table has in-frame clones only and misses some. The table has some 1,100,000 clones, around 82% seen once; the top ten hold approximately 0.5%. Trimming removed 3 bases at V and 10 bases at J, with 17 bases between. CDR3 length equals 14 residues. Germline CDR1 is LGHNA and CDR2 is YNFKEQ. This clonotype was sampled from a young man in good health. Some clones in this sample may be carry-over from other donors' samples. Input material: memory CD4+ T cells from PBMCs. Subset meaning: CD45RA-negative fraction. The gene calls are TRBV4-2 and TRBJ2-3, with D possibly matching TRBD1 (6 bases). CDR3: CASSQDSGITAQYF. The CDR3 DNA reads as TGTGCCAGCAGCCAGGACAGTGGGATTACGGCGCAGTATTTT.